The clone carrying this T cell receptor beta chain was picked up many times. Its antigen is still unknown. The data originate from a study of T cells in Graves' hyperthyroidism and ophthalmopathy. Study results and caveats: Blood also contained most expanded thyroid clonotypes above 0.001. Stable hyperthyroidism was separated from ophthalmopathy by a model based on 13 V-J features.

Ophthalmopathy in the patients scored at least 3 on Clinical Activity Score and at least 4 on NOSPECS grade, lasting under 3 months. Extraction of PBMCs used 8.5 to 10 ml of fresh peripheral blood. Amplification of TCR beta CDR3 regions used RNA as the template. Initially, a first-round RT-PCR of the TCR CDR3 employed the HTBI primer set. MiXCR, applied by TCRdb to the multiplex PCR reads, yields one record per CDR3 protein. The data show approximately 490,000 distinct CDR3 sequences, about 22% seen once. CDR3 length: 14 amino acids. CDR1 MNHEY and CDR2 SMNVEV come from the germline V gene (reference sequence). V lost 3 bases and J 1 base, leaving 9 bases between the germline ends.

Sequenced input: blood. The TCR comes from a woman aged 65 to 85 with Graves' ophthalmopathy. The chain has TRBV27 and TRBJ1-1, with D unclear. The chain's CDR3 is CASSFGQANTEAFF. CDR3 nucleotides: TGTGCCAGCAGTTTCGGGCAGGCGAACACTGAAGCTTTCTTT.